This T cell receptor beta chain was observed in a study of identical twins. Regarding the study as a whole: Out-of-frame alpha sequences shared by twins showed excess low generation probability. Models predicted less out-of-frame TCR alpha sharing in monozygotic twins than was found.

Template switching added a universal primer site, and cDNA bore unique molecular identifiers. TCRdb called the 5' RACE reads again in MiXCR, with one record for every CDR3 protein. The sample shows hundreds of thousands of distinct CDR3 sequences, roughly 7.5% of them seen only once. This clonotype was seen more than once but under ten times. The antigen is not known. This CDR3 has 15 amino acids. Looked up from germline, CDR1 is MNHNS and CDR2 is SASEGT. Trimming stripped 5 bases from V and 5 bases from J, with 19 bases between. These same data were also listed under a study on yellow fever vaccine responses in identical twins. That paper adds: Vaccine T cell responses of twins reportedly seemed partly convergent and partly personalized.

V and J are TRBV6-1 and TRBJ2-7, with a tentative D call TRBD1 (5 bases). The source of this sequence is a woman younger than 30 in good health. Sequenced: memory (CD45RO+) T cells sorted from blood. CDR3 in DNA: TGTGCCAGCAGTCGAAGGGGCAGTATATCGAACGAGCAGTACTTC. Protein sequence: CASSRRGSISNEQYF.